A selection of T cell receptor beta chains follows, all from one sample in a study of blood T cell repertoires in COVID-19. The table came from immunoSEQ multiplex PCR; TCRdb's copy has only in-frame clones and leaves some out. The table has some 56,000 clones, roughly 90% seen once. The sequencing input was peripheral blood. The origin of the receptors is a human donor in a cohort sampled during active COVID-19. CDR3s include the opening cysteine and the closing phenylalanine or tryptophan. The order of the fields is J gene, V gene, CDR3 length, CDR3 protein.

>TRBJ2-1|TRBV7-9|18
CASRPAGRSGTSYNEQFF
>TRBJ1-2|TRBV30|14
CAWSLGTGTVGYTF
>TRBJ2-7|TRBV10-3|12
CAISDQFYEQYF
>TRBJ1-5|TRBV27|20
CASSLYSIWDRGQSNQPQHF
>TRBJ2-6|TRBV6-2/TRBV6-3|17
CASSYSTGNSGANVLTF
>TRBJ2-5|TRBV2|12
CASISGGGTQYF
>TRBJ2-5|TRBV6-5|13
CASWRAEEETQYF
>TRBJ1-2|TRBV7-8|13
CASSSREGDGYTF
>TRBJ1-1|TRBV7-8|13
CASSLGRNTEAFF
>TRBJ1-2|TRBV12-3/TRBV12-4|12
CASSFRGYGYTF
>TRBJ2-3|TRBV7-2|14
CASSWGLGTDTQYF
>TRBJ2-3|TRBV28|15
CASSPSGRLTDTQYF
>TRBJ1-2|TRBV28|15
CASRDGTGSGYGYTF
>TRBJ2-1|TRBV15|15
CATSPGGLFYNEQFF
>TRBJ2-1|TRBV7-2|18
CASSLLAGVETSYNEQFF
>TRBJ2-2|TRBV2|14
CASALGLRTGELFF
>TRBJ1-3|TRBV5-6|17
CASSLERTPSSGNTIYF
>TRBJ1-5|TRBV5-8|16
CASSFQNYYSNQPQHF
>TRBJ1-6|TRBV16|15
CASSQSTGGGLPLHF
>TRBJ2-3|TRBV7-9|15
CASSFDRGLTDTQYF
>TRBJ1-6|TRBV18|18
CASSRDGTRAWGNSPLHF
>TRBJ2-7|TRBV30|15
CAWSTLGASLREQYF
>TRBJ1-2|TRBV4-1|14
CASTPIRQGYGYTF
>TRBJ2-3|TRBV4-3|15
CASSQEYHRGDTQYF
>TRBJ2-2|TRBV18|17
CASSPPGLAGGTGELFF
>TRBJ1-2|TRBV6-6|14
CASSYMGQGDGYTF
>TRBJ2-7|TRBV27|14
CASSTRQGMSEQYF
>TRBJ2-1|TRBV9|16
CASSVEPGGGASEQFF
>TRBJ2-5|TRBV11-2|14
CASSGLALQETQYF
>TRBJ2-5|TRBV7-8|15
CASSSGGRDQETQYF
>TRBJ1-5|TRBV7-2|15
CASSLGSGNPQPQHF
>TRBJ1-2|TRBV3-1/TRBV3-2|11
CASSQLSGYTF
>TRBJ1-5|TRBV6-5|13
CASTDGRGQPQHF
>TRBJ2-5|TRBV7-2|16
CASSSRLAGDQETQYF
>TRBJ1-1|TRBV11-2|15
CASSLGRQLNTEAFF
>TRBJ1-5|TRBV6-2/TRBV6-3|18
CASSYFGQGTLRNQPQHF
>TRBJ1-4|TRBV2|11
CAGRASEKLFF
>TRBJ2-7|TRBV6-5|14
CASRHGTGGHEQYF
>TRBJ2-3|TRBV6-4|14
CASSGTGGTDTQYF
>TRBJ1-4|TRBV7-2|15
CASSLWTGRREKLFF
>TRBJ2-1|TRBV9|21
CASSVEATLWTSGVSYNEQFF
>TRBJ1-2|TRBV9|17
CASSLGEKQGTFYGYTF
>TRBJ2-7|TRBV6-4|14
CASRGSRGDYEQYF
>TRBJ1-1|TRBV10-3|12
CATIGAGTEAFF
>TRBJ1-1|TRBV30|14
CAWSGGQLNTEAFF
>TRBJ2-2|TRBV9|18
CASSPPTRGAAVPGELFF
>TRBJ1-1|TRBV6-6|13
CASSGTGWTEAFF
>TRBJ2-1|TRBV12-1|16
CASSPTSGTGYNEQFF
>TRBJ1-1|TRBV3-1/TRBV3-2|15
CASSQGFRGDLGAFF
>TRBJ1-2|TRBV7-8|15
CASSGYRGSNYGYTF
>TRBJ1-4|TRBV19|15
CASRITGQGVEKLFF